The 16 T cell receptor beta chains in this list originate from one sample, sequenced in a study of cytomegalovirus exposure and HLA in healthy donors. Use of 60 Vbeta and 13 Jbeta primers characterized the PCR. Clones were sequenced by immunoSEQ multiplex PCR, and TCRdb holds only the in-frame ones, with some missing. The sample carries 150,000 to 200,000 clones, about 13% recorded once. The sequenced material came from PBMCs. These TCRs come from a man aged 50 or older in good health and CMV-seropositive.

This clone has more than one count but fewer than ten. The rearrangement joins TRBV6-5 to TRBJ1-4, with D possibly TRBD1 on 5 matching bases. Germline CDR1 and CDR2: MNHEY and SVGAGI. This CDR3 spans 13 amino acids. The V and J ends lost 6 bases and 3 bases respectively, with 8 bases between them. This CDR3 is CASRGLANEKLFF. The CDR3 DNA is TGTGCCAGCAGGGGGCTGGCTAATGAAAAACTGTTTTTT.

The chain recombines TRBV6-1 with TRBJ1-1, with 8 bases aligning to TRBD1. There are 13 residues in the CDR3. Per the germline V gene, CDR1 is MNHNS and CDR2 is SASEGT. V lost 7 bases, J lost 9 bases, and 10 bases stayed unmatched. The DNA for the CDR3 is TGTGCCAGCATTCCCTGGGGCAGGGGGCAAGCTTTCTTT. Translating gives CASIPWGRGQAFF.

The sample holds a few counts of this clone. The V call is TRBV2, the J call TRBJ2-7; D is perhaps TRBD2 (6 bases). The CDR3 is made up of 13 amino acids. The ends were cut back, 1 base at V and 9 bases at J, with 13 bases in the middle. Germline lookup yields CDR1 SNHLY and CDR2 FYNNEI. CDR3 sequence: CASSEVSGGWQYV. The CDR3 coding sequence is TGTGCCAGCAGTGAAGTGTCTGGAGGGTGGCAGTACGTC.

This chain links TRBV4-3 with TRBJ1-4; possible D gene TRBD1, 5 bases. The CDR3 loop spans 15 amino acids. CDR1 and CDR2 (germline): LGHNA, YSLEER. V was pared by 2 bases and J by 6 bases, with 13 bases between. Written as DNA, the CDR3 is TGCGCCAGCAGCCAACTAGGGGAATGGTATGAAAAACTGTTTTTT. This gives the protein CASSQLGEWYEKLFF.

Written as DNA, the CDR3 is TGTGCCAGCAGCTTGGCGGCAGGGGACTATGGCTACACCTTC. This gives the protein CASSLAAGDYGYTF. This rearrangement joins TRBV5-4 to TRBJ1-2; possibly TRBD1 for D (6 bases). Trimming cost V 0 bases and J 3 bases, with 9 bases left between them. This CDR3 has 14 residues. CDR1 is SGHNT and CDR2 is YYREEE in the germline V gene (reference sequence).

The CDR3: CAWSSTGSNYGYTF. For the CDR3, the DNA is TGTGCCTGGAGCTCGACAGGGTCTAACTATGGCTACACCTTC. This rearrangement joins TRBV30 to TRBJ1-2; 7 nucleotides line up with TRBD1. The CDR3 consists of 14 residues. V gave up 3 bases and J gave up 0 bases; unmatched junction bases: 4. The germline CDR1 and CDR2 sequences are GTSNPN and SVGIG (reference sequence).

This clone occurred a few times. The chain combines TRBV6-6 with TRBJ1-1; no firm D call. Germline lookup yields CDR1 MNHNY and CDR2 SVGAGI (reference sequence). Trimming removed 5 bases at V and 5 bases at J, with 9 bases between. The length of the CDR3 is 12 residues. As DNA, the CDR3 is TGTGCCAGCAGTGCTACCTTGACTGAAGCTTTCTTT. Protein product: CASSATLTEAFF.

J is TRBJ2-1 and V is TRBV7-2, with D perhaps matching TRBD1 (5 bases). CDR3 length equals 12 residues. Germline V gene data show CDR1 as SGHTA and CDR2 as FQGNSA. Deletions cut 8 bases from V and 8 bases from J, with 13 bases between. The CDR3 protein is CASGAGYHEQFF. The CDR3 DNA sequence: TGTGCCAGCGGGGCTGGGTATCATGAGCAGTTCTTC. Drawing the rest from reference TRBV7-2 and TRBJ2-1, the complete variable domain is GAGVSQSPSNKVTEKGKDVELRCDPISGHTALYWYRQSLGQGLEFLIYFQGNSAPDKSGLPSDRFSAERTGGSVSTLTIQRTQQEDSAVYLCASGAGYHEQFFGPGTRLTVL.

This chain joins TRBV29-1 and TRBJ1-6, with D perhaps matching TRBD1 (5 bases). V shed 7 bases and J shed 8 bases, with 15 bases lying between them. Germline V lookup: CDR1 SQVTM, CDR2 ANQGSEA. The CDR3 is 13 residues long. CDR3 nucleotides: TGCAGCGCAGGGTTATTGGTTGATTCACCCCTCCACTTT. Encoded protein: CSAGLLVDSPLHF. The whole variable domain, filled in from reference TRBV29-1 and TRBJ1-6, reads SAVISQKPSRDICQRGTSLTIQCQVDSQVTMMFWYRQQPGQSLTLIATANQGSEATYESGFVIDKFPISRPNLTFSTLTVSNMSPEDSSIYLCSAGLLVDSPLHFGNGTRLTVT.

This clone was counted between two and nine times. This rearrangement joins TRBV18 to TRBJ1-4; D unresolved. The CDR3 is 15 amino acids. V lost 1 base to trimming and J lost 5 bases, with 11 bases between them. Germline CDR1 and CDR2: KGHSH and LQKENI. As DNA, the CDR3 is TGTGCCAGCTCACCACGCACCAGTTTGAATGAAAAACTGTTTTTT. It encodes CASSPRTSLNEKLFF.

The genes are TRBV28 and TRBJ2-7; a possible D gene is TRBD2 (6 bases). CDR3 length equals 13 residues. Trimming pared 8 bases from V and 1 base from J, leaving 12 bases between. From germline, CDR1 is MDHEN and CDR2 SYDVKM. The CDR3 DNA sequence: TGTGCCAGCCGGGACGGGAGTTCCTACGAGCAGTACGTC. Protein product: CASRDGSSYEQYV.

This rearrangement joins TRBV5-4 to TRBJ2-1, with D maybe TRBD2 (6 bases). The CDR3 covers 14 residues. V gave up 6 bases and J gave up 10 bases, with 20 bases separating them. The V gene's germline CDR1 is SGHNT and CDR2 YYREEE (reference sequence). In nucleotides, the CDR3 is TGTGCCAGCACCGGGACTGGTACGGTTCGGGAGCAGTTCTTC. Its protein is CASTGTGTVREQFF.

The chain joins TRBV7-2 to TRBJ1-5; D is ambiguous. Germline CDR1 reads SGHTA; CDR2 reads FQGNSA. CDR3 size: 16 residues. Trimming shortened V by 4 bases and J by 6 bases, and 19 bases separated the two germline ends. The DNA for the CDR3 is TGTGCCAGCAGCTCCAACCGGCTCGGGGAAGGTCAGCCCCAGCATTTT. Encoded protein: CASSSNRLGEGQPQHF.

The chain has TRBV7-6 and TRBJ2-7; 7 bases are shared with TRBD1. The CDR3 runs 14 residues. The ends lost 3 bases at V and 1 base at J; junction bases unmatched: 3. Germline CDR1 reads SGHVS; CDR2 reads FNYEAQ. The CDR3 DNA is TGTGCCAGCAGCTTGACGACAGGGTCCTACGAGCAGTACTTC. This codes for CASSLTTGSYEQYF.

J is TRBJ1-2 and V is TRBV11-2; 9 nucleotides align to TRBD1. V shed 7 bases and J 6 bases; nucleotides not matched to a gene: 12. There are 15 residues in the CDR3. Germline V lookup: CDR1 SGHAT, CDR2 FQNNGV. The CDR3, as DNA: TGTGCCAGCACCCCCAATACAGGGGGCGGAGATGGCTACACCTTC. This sequence encodes CASTPNTGGGDGYTF.

In this sample, this clone turned up a few times. J is TRBJ2-7 and V is TRBV7-9; 7 nucleotides line up with TRBD1. CDR1 and CDR2 from the germline V gene are SEHNR and FQNEAQ (reference sequence). V shed 4 bases and J 4 bases; nucleotides not matched to a gene: 4. The CDR3 has 13 amino acids. CDR3 bases: TGTGCCAGCAGCTCATTGGGACAGTACGAGCAGTACGTC. Translating gives CASSSLGQYEQYV.